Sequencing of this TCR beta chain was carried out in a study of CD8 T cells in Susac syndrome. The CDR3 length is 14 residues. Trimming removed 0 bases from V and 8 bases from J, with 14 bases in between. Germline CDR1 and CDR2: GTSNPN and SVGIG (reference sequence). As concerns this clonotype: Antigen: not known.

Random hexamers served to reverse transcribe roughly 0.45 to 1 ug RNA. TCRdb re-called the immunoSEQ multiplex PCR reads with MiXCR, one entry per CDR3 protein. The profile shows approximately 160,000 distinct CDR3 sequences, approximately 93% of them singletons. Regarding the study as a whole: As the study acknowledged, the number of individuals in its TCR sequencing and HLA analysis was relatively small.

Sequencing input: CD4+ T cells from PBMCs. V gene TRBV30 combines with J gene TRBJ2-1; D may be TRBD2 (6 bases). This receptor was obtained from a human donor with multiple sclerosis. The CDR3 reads CAWSVNGAGDEQFF. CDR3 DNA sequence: TGTGCCTGGAGTGTTAACGGAGCGGGCGATGAGCAGTTCTTC.